Sequencing of this T cell receptor beta chain was carried out in a study of blood T cell repertoires in COVID-19. Study details: Samples taken during acute and convalescent COVID-19 were collected in the United States, Italy and Spain.

Source study methods: Counts of nucleated cells, estimated from reference gene primer amplification, were obtained. TCRdb's copy holds only in-frame clones and misses some; the assay was immunoSEQ multiplex PCR. V, J and clone size are taken as reported in that table, and D and trimming were inferred from the DNA itself. In the table there are more than 25,000 clones, approximately 85% of which are singletons. Germline CDR1 SGHTA, CDR2 FQGNSA. The CDR3 extends over 15 amino acids. J was trimmed by 0 bases and V by 8 bases; bases with no gene match: 7. Followed longitudinally, the Seattle patients had been enrolled during active infection.

Sequencing was performed on peripheral blood. The sequence was obtained from a woman aged 80 or older with COVID-19, enrolled during active disease. This chain joins TRBV7-2 and TRBJ1-3, with 7 nucleotides matching TRBD1. The CDR3 DNA follows: TGTGCCAGCGGGGCAGGGGGTGGCTCTGGAAACACCATATATTTT. The encoded protein is CASGAGGGSGNTIYF. The variable domain in full, completed from reference TRBV7-2 and TRBJ1-3, reads GAGVSQSPSNKVTEKGKDVELRCDPISGHTALYWYRQSLGQGLEFLIYFQGNSAPDKSGLPSDRFSAERTGGSVSTLTIQRTQQEDSAVYLCASGAGGGSGNTIYFGEGSWLTVV.